This T cell receptor beta chain came from a study of response to subunit inactivated influenza vaccine. General study results and limits: Authors suggested each seasonal influenza vaccination recruits few new T cells.

J was trimmed by 4 bases and V by 5 bases; bases with no gene match: 5. Germline values: CDR1 MNHNS, CDR2 SASEGT. The CDR3 loop spans 14 amino acids. This clonotype has more than one count but fewer than ten. What it binds is not known. TCRdb ran MiXCR on the RT-PCR reads and lists one entry per CDR3 protein. Among under 500,000 distinct CDR3 sequences listed, roughly 9.8% were seen once. This sequence was found in a man in his fifties or sixties who received an inactivated influenza vaccine. The chain recombines TRBV6-1 with TRBJ2-7; 10 bases align to TRBD2. The source material was PBMCs from blood, sampled 45 days after vaccination. CDR3 DNA sequence: TGTGCCAGCAGTCCGGGACTAGCGTTGTACGAGCAGTACTTC. Protein: CASSPGLALYEQYF.